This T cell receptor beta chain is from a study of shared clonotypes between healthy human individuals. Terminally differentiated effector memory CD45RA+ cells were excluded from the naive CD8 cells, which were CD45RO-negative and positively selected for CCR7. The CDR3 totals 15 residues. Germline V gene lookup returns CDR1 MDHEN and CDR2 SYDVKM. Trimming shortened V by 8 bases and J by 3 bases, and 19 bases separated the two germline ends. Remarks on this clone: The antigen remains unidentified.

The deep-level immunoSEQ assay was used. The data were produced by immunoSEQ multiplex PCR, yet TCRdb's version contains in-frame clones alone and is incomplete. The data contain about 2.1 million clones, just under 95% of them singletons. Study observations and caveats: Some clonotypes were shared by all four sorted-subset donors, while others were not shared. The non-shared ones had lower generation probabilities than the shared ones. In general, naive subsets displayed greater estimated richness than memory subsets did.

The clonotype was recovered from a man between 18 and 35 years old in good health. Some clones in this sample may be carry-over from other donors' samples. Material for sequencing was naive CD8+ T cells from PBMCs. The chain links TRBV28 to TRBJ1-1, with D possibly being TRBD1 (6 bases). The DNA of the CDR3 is TGTGCCAGCCTCCAATTCGGGGGGGCGGACACTGAAGCTTTCTTT. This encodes CASLQFGGADTEAFF.